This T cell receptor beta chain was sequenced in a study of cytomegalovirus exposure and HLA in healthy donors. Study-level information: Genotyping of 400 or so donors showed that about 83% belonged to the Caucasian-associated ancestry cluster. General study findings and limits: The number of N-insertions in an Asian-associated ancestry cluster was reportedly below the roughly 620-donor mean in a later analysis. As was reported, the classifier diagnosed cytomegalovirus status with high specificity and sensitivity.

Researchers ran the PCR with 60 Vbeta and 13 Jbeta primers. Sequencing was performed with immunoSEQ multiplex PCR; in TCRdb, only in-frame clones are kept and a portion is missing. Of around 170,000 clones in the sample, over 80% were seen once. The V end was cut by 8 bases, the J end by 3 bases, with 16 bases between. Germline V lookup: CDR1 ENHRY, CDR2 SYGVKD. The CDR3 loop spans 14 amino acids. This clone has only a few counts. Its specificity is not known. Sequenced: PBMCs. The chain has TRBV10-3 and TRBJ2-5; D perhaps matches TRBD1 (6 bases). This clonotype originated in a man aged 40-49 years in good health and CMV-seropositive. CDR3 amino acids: CAIGGGSPKETQYF. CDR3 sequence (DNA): TGTGCCATCGGTGGGGGCAGCCCAAAAGAGACCCAGTACTTC.